This TCR beta chain originates from a study of cytomegalovirus exposure and HLA in healthy donors. Whole-study findings and limits: While the bulk of TCR sequences proved rare, some public TCRs turned up in many donors. According to reports, the classifier identified cytomegalovirus status with high specificity and sensitivity.

Note on this clone: Its antigen is undetermined.

The CDR3 spans 14 residues. Germline lookup yields CDR1 MNHNS and CDR2 SASEGT. The germline V and J ends were trimmed by 2 bases and 3 bases, with 11 bases remaining between them. The PCR had 60 Vbeta and 13 Jbeta primers. TCRdb's copy holds only in-frame clones and misses some; the assay was immunoSEQ multiplex PCR. The data show around 200,000 clones, 79% seen once. The receptor was derived from a young woman in good health and CMV-seronegative. The sample comprised PBMCs. V is TRBV6-1 and J is TRBJ2-7; perhaps TRBD1 as D (8 bases). This CDR3 is CASSEYRGGYEQYF. DNA of the CDR3: TGTGCCAGCAGTGAATACAGGGGGGGCTACGAGCAGTACTTC.